A single sample gave rise to the 24 T cell receptor beta chains below, sequenced in a study of blood T cell repertoires in COVID-19. The data were produced by immunoSEQ multiplex PCR, yet TCRdb's version contains in-frame clones alone and is incomplete. The sample includes over 200,000 clones, about 83% seen only once; the top ten take roughly 8.7%. Sequenced input: peripheral blood. Receptors originate from a man aged 40-55 years with active or convalescent COVID-19.

This clone came up a few times. The chain recombines TRBV28 with TRBJ1-1; D is uncertain. The CDR3 contains 13 residues. CDR1 and CDR2 from the germline V gene are MDHEN and SYDVKM. V lost 3 bases to trimming and J lost 5 bases, with 10 bases between them. CDR3 in amino acids: CASSFPGGTEAFF. Here the CDR3 DNA reads TGTGCCAGCAGTTTCCCGGGAGGGACTGAAGCTTTCTTT.

The chain recombines TRBV7-3 with TRBJ2-1; 16 bases are a match to TRBD2. The CDR3 runs to 17 residues. Germline lookup yields CDR1 SGHTA and CDR2 FQGTGA. V shed 4 bases, J shed 9 bases, and the junction held 9 bases outside the gene matches. This CDR3 is CASSSPGTSGGASEQFF. The CDR3 coding sequence is TGTGCCAGCAGCTCCCCCGGGACTAGCGGGGGGGCCTCTGAGCAGTTCTTC. Complete variable domain (other parts from reference TRBV7-3 and TRBJ2-1): GAGVSQTPSNKVTEKGKYVELRCDPISGHTALYWYRQSLGQGPEFLIYFQGTGAADDSGLPNDRFFAVRPEGSVSTLKIQRTERGDSAVYLCASSSPGTSGGASEQFFGPGTRLTVL.

The chain has TRBV5-1 and TRBJ1-2; 9 bases fit TRBD1. The J segment lost 8 bases and the V segment lost 4 bases, leaving 12 bases of the junction unmatched. The CDR3 covers 15 residues. Per the germline V gene, CDR1 is SGHRS and CDR2 is YFSETQ. CDR3 coding DNA: TGCGCCAGCAGCCCAGGACAGGGGCCTTTGGGAGGCTACACCTTC. Amino acids: CASSPGQGPLGGYTF. Looking up the rest from reference TRBV5-1 and TRBJ1-2 gives the full variable domain: KAGVTQTPRYLIKTRGQQVTLSCSPISGHRSVSWYQQTPGQGLQFLFEYFSETQRNKGNFPGRFSGRQFSNSRSEMNVSTLELGDSALYLCASSPGQGPLGGYTFGSGTRLTVV.

The chain links TRBV2 to TRBJ1-5; 7 bases align to TRBD1. This CDR3 is built from 15 residues. Per the germline V gene, CDR1 is SNHLY and CDR2 is FYNNEI. V dropped 6 bases and J dropped 7; count of bases not matched to a gene: 12. CDR3 amino acids: CASRIGTAPRQPQHF. CDR3 bases: TGTGCCAGCAGGATCGGGACAGCCCCGAGGCAGCCCCAGCATTTT.

The chain links TRBV5-1 to TRBJ1-6, with D uncertain. The CDR3 sequence is 15 residues long. Trimming pared 4 bases from V and 10 bases from J, leaving 18 bases between. Per germline, CDR1 SGHRS and CDR2 YFSETQ. The CDR3 loop is CASSTDGVRGSPLHF. CDR3 coding DNA: TGCGCCAGCAGCACGGACGGGGTAAGAGGATCACCCCTCCACTTT.

This clone came up once. The gene calls are TRBV7-2 and TRBJ2-1, with D tentatively TRBD2 (7 bases). V was pared by 1 base and J by 0 bases, with 10 bases between. The CDR3 length is 16 residues. Per germline, CDR1 SGHTA and CDR2 FQGNSA. The CDR3 coding sequence is TGTGCCAGCAGCTTAGAGGGGGGGGCCTCCTACAATGAGCAGTTCTTC. Translated: CASSLEGGASYNEQFF.

This sequence joins TRBV18 and TRBJ2-1; TRBD1 agrees at 9 bases. The CDR3 loop spans 17 amino acids. CDR1 KGHSH and CDR2 LQKENI come from the germline V gene. Losses at the gene ends were 6 bases for V and 1 base for J; bases not matched to a gene: 10. CDR3 loop: CASSITGGVGSYNEQFF. DNA for the CDR3: TGTGCCAGCTCCATTACAGGGGGCGTAGGGTCCTACAATGAGCAGTTCTTC. Full variable domain (outside the CDR3, taken from reference TRBV18 and TRBJ2-1): NAGVMQNPRHLVRRRGQEARLRCSPMKGHSHVYWYRQLPEEGLKFMVYLQKENIIDESGMPKERFSAEFPKEGPSILRIQQVVRGDSAAYFCASSITGGVGSYNEQFFGPGTRLTVL.

The chain uses TRBV3-1 (or the pseudogene TRBV3-2) and TRBJ2-7, with D maybe TRBD1 (5 bases). The germline V gene encodes CDR1 LGHDT and CDR2 YNNKEL (reference sequence). The CDR3 has 12 residues. V was shortened by 5 bases and J by 5 bases, with 10 bases between the two germline ends. The CDR3 sequence is CASSNRIDEQYF. The CDR3 DNA sequence: TGTGCCAGCAGCAACAGGATCGACGAGCAGTACTTC.

This chain's CDR3 is CASSDSGKTQYF. CDR3 nucleotides: TGCGCCAGCAGTGACTCAGGGAAGACCCAGTACTTC. The chain is built from TRBV10-1 and TRBJ2-5, with D perhaps TRBD1 (5 bases). CDR3 length equals 12 residues. V dropped 3 bases and J dropped 6 bases, with 8 bases sitting between them. Germline V gene data show CDR1 as WNHNN and CDR2 as SYGVQD (reference sequence).

The chain couples TRBV24-1 to TRBJ2-3; 12 bases agree with TRBD1. Per the germline V gene, CDR1 is KGHDR and CDR2 is SFDVKD. CDR3 length: 17 residues. V shed 4 bases and J 5 bases; nucleotides not matched to a gene: 9. The CDR3 coding sequence is TGTGCCACCAGTGACCCTACCGGGACAGGGGGCTTAGATACGCAGTATTTT. Translating gives CATSDPTGTGGLDTQYF.

V is TRBV5-4 and J is TRBJ2-7; TRBD2 might be the D (7 bases). CDR3 length: 16 amino acids. From germline, CDR1 is SGHNT and CDR2 YYREEE (reference sequence). V lost 3 bases and J lost 0, with 16 bases in between. The CDR3 bases are TGTGCCAGCAGCTGGGGGCTGACTAGCTCCTCCTACGAGCAGTACTTC. Encoded protein: CASSWGLTSSSYEQYF. Full variable domain (remainder filled in from reference TRBV5-4 and TRBJ2-7): ETGVTQSPTHLIKTRGQQVTLRCSSQSGHNTVSWYQQALGQGPQFIFQYYREEENGRGNFPPRFSGLQFPNYSSELNVNALELDDSALYLCASSWGLTSSSYEQYFGPGTRLTVT.

The DNA for the CDR3 is TGTGCCAGCAGGATTACAGGGGCCAGGCTGAATCAGCCCCAGCATTTT. It encodes CASRITGARLNQPQHF. The chain carries TRBV28 and TRBJ1-5; 7 nucleotides match TRBD1. The length of the CDR3 is 16 residues. V gave up 6 bases and J gave up 4 bases; unmatched junction bases: 12. CDR1 MDHEN and CDR2 SYDVKM come from the germline V gene.

The chain couples TRBV27 to TRBJ1-4; D is perhaps TRBD1 (5 bases). Germline CDR1 MNHEY, CDR2 SMNVEV (reference sequence). V was clipped by 3 bases and J by 5 bases, with 13 bases between them. CDR3 length equals 15 residues. The CDR3 here is CASSLVRGGNEKLFF. In DNA, the CDR3 is TGTGCCAGCAGTTTGGTTCGGGGGGGGAATGAAAAACTGTTTTTT.

The chain recombines TRBV27 with TRBJ2-3, with TRBD1 matching over 8 bases. The length of the CDR3 is 14 residues. CDR1 and CDR2 (germline): MNHEY, SMNVEV (reference sequence). The J segment lost 5 bases and the V segment lost 3 bases, leaving 4 bases of the junction unmatched. CDR3 region: CASSFHRGKDTQYF. In DNA form, the CDR3 reads TGTGCCAGCAGTTTTCACAGGGGGAAAGATACGCAGTATTTT.

V and J are TRBV7-3 and TRBJ2-1, with 13 positions matching TRBD2. CDR1 SGHTA and CDR2 FQGTGA come from the germline V gene. The CDR3 totals 15 residues. The J segment lost 7 bases and the V segment lost 4 bases, leaving 4 bases of the junction unmatched. The CDR3 DNA reads TGTGCCAGCAGCTCGACTAGCGGGGGGATAAATGAGCAGTTCTTC. Translated: CASSSTSGGINEQFF.

The J gene is TRBJ2-1, the V gene TRBV11-3; 15 nucleotides align to TRBD2. Looked up from germline, CDR1 is SGHNT and CDR2 is YENEEA. The CDR3 is 18 residues long. Trimming removed 4 bases from V and 2 bases from J; junction bases left unmatched: 6. CDR3 in amino acids: CASSSSGTSGGTYNEQFF. CDR3 DNA: TGTGCCAGCAGCTCGTCCGGGACTAGCGGGGGGACCTACAATGAGCAGTTCTTC.

The chain uses TRBV19 and TRBJ2-5; 9 nucleotides align to TRBD1. CDR3 length: 14 residues. J was trimmed by 5 bases and V by 8 bases; bases with no gene match: 9. Per germline, CDR1 LNHDA and CDR2 SQIVND (reference sequence). In DNA form, the CDR3 reads TGTGCCAGTGCCAACAGGGGGCTCGGGGAGACCCAGTACTTC. Translated: CASANRGLGETQYF.

V usage is TRBV28 and J usage is TRBJ1-5; TRBD1 aligns across 7 bases. Per the germline V gene, CDR1 is MDHEN and CDR2 is SYDVKM. The V gene end was trimmed by 5 bases and the J gene end by 7 bases; junction bases not matched to a gene: 5. The CDR3 runs to 13 residues. CDR3 DNA: TGTGCCAGCAGTGTAGGGGGCAGGCAGCCCCAGCATTTT. Its protein product is CASSVGGRQPQHF.

V gene TRBV7-2 combines with J gene TRBJ2-1; D gene ambiguous. Trimming shortened V by 1 base and J by 4 bases, and 8 bases separated the two germline ends. Per the germline V gene, CDR1 is SGHTA and CDR2 is FQGNSA. This CDR3 contains 14 residues. Written as DNA, the CDR3 is TGTGCCAGCAGCTTAGGCCCTAGATACAATGAGCAGTTCTTC. This codes for CASSLGPRYNEQFF.

The V and J genes are TRBV4-3 and TRBJ2-7; weak D call: TRBD1 (5 bases). V lost 0 bases and J 6 bases, leaving 12 bases between the germline ends. The CDR3 length is 14 residues. Per the germline V gene, CDR1 is LGHNA and CDR2 is YSLEER. CDR3 bases: TGCGCCAGCAGCCAAGAGATACAGGTGGGCGAGCAGTACTTC. The encoded protein is CASSQEIQVGEQYF.

The rearrangement uses TRBV5-6 and TRBJ2-3, with 10 positions matching TRBD1. This CDR3 has 13 residues. V shed 0 bases, J shed 9 bases, and the junction held 1 base outside the gene matches. Germline assignment: CDR1 SGHDT and CDR2 YYEEEE. The CDR3 loop reads CASSLGTGGTQYF. CDR3 in DNA: TGTGCCAGCAGCTTGGGGACAGGGGGGACGCAGTATTTT.

This clone was seen a single time. The CDR3 DNA follows: TGTGCCAGCAGCCCCCCCCTTGTGAGGGTCGAGCAGTACTTC. It translates to CASSPPLVRVEQYF. The rearrangement links TRBV7-2 to TRBJ2-7; tentatively, D is TRBD2 (5 bases). V lost 5 bases, J lost 6 bases, and 17 bases lay in between. Looked up from germline, CDR1 is SGHTA and CDR2 is FQGNSA. The length of the CDR3 is 14 residues.

V gene TRBV11-2 combines with J gene TRBJ1-3; no firm D call. The germline V and J ends were trimmed by 0 bases and 0 bases, with 9 bases remaining between them. CDR3 length equals 16 residues. Germline loops: CDR1 SGHAT, CDR2 FQNNGV. The CDR3 DNA follows: TGTGCCAGCAGCTTAGAGGCGGGGATCTCTGGAAACACCATATATTTT. Its protein product is CASSLEAGISGNTIYF.

The gene calls are TRBV19 and TRBJ2-7; 13 bases match TRBD2. V shed 8 bases, J shed 6 bases, and the junction held 4 bases outside the gene matches. Germline values: CDR1 LNHDA, CDR2 SQIVND (reference sequence). The CDR3 loop spans 13 amino acids. CDR3 protein: CASSTSGRGEQYF. The CDR3 DNA reads as TGTGCCAGTTCCACTAGCGGGAGGGGCGAGCAGTACTTC.